This T cell receptor (beta chain) was recovered during a study of T-cell memory formation after mild COVID-19. Of note for this clonotype: The antigen remains unidentified.

Broader study findings: Nothing showed for sure that second-wave clones peaking on day 37 were SARS-CoV-2 specific. Clones shrinking from day 15 to 85 showed even CD4/CD8 mixes; later expanders tilted CD4+. Contracting CD4+ clones lay largely in CM and EM, with CD8+ ones residing in EMRA.

The junction had 6 bases not matched to a gene; V was cut back by 6 bases and J by 5 bases. The CDR3 runs 13 residues. Germline loops: CDR1 LNHDA, CDR2 SQIVND (reference sequence). TCR alpha and TCR beta cDNA libraries carrying sample barcodes and UMIs were produced by 5'RACE using constant-segment primers. TCRdb itself ran the 5' RACE reads through MiXCR, one entry per CDR3 protein. The sample holds 550,000 to 700,000 distinct CDR3 sequences, over 15% seen once. The chain is built from TRBV19 and TRBJ2-7, with TRBD2 matching 8 bases. The specimen sequenced was PBMCs or a T cell subset sorted from them (not recorded which). The sequence was collected from an adult woman who had mild COVID-19 (a few samples of this study predate the infection). Cell type and time point are not known. The CDR3 nucleotides read TGTGCCAGTAGATACGGGACTAGTGACGAGCAGTACTTC. The encoded protein is CASRYGTSDEQYF.